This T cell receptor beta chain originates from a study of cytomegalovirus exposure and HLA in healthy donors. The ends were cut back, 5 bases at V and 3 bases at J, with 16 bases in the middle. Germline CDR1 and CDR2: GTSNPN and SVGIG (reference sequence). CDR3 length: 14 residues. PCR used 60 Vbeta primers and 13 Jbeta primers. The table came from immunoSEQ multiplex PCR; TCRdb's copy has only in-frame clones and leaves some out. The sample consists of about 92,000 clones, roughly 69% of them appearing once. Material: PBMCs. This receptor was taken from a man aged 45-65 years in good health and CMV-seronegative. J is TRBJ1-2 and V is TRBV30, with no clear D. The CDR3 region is CAWSHPRFDYGYTF. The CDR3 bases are TGTGCCTGGTCCCATCCGCGGTTCGACTATGGCTACACCTTC.